Detailed here is one TCR beta chain. Per the germline V gene, CDR1 is MGHRA and CDR2 is YSYEKL. The CDR3 covers 14 residues. Germline trimming cut 5 bases from V and 6 bases from J; bases unmatched to any gene: 10. These data come from a study of T cell changes during pregnancy in multiple sclerosis. The data were produced by immunoSEQ multiplex PCR, yet TCRdb's version contains in-frame clones alone and is incomplete. This table has tens of thousands of clones, about 89% appearing once. The material sequenced was CD4+ T cells from peripheral blood mononuclear cells, taken in the third trimester of pregnancy. The clonotype comes from a female donor in good health, enrolled as a control in a pregnancy study. This rearrangement joins TRBV4-1 to TRBJ2-7; TRBD1 aligns across 7 bases. CDR3 sequence reads: CASSYGPEGAEQYF. As DNA, the CDR3 is TGCGCCAGCAGCTACGGACCCGAGGGGGCCGAGCAGTACTTC.